Listed here are 28 T cell receptor beta chains from one sample, sequenced in a study of shared clonotypes between healthy human individuals. Here immunoSEQ multiplex PCR was the method, and the copy in TCRdb shows in-frame clones only, minus some. The sample consists of around 620,000 clones, around 95% of them appearing once. The naive CD8 population came from CD45RO-negative cells selected for CCR7, without terminally differentiated effector memory CD45RA+ cells. Sequencing was performed on naive CD8+ T cells sorted from blood. These receptors came from a woman younger than 45 in good health.

The chain links TRBV5-4 to TRBJ2-5, with D hard to call. V gave up 0 bases and J gave up 4 bases, with 7 bases separating them. Looked up from germline, CDR1 is SGHNT and CDR2 is YYREEE (reference sequence). The CDR3 sequence is 13 residues long. CDR3 sequence (DNA): TGTGCCAGCAGCTTGGTAGAGAGAGAGACCCAGTACTTC. Translating gives CASSLVERETQYF.

The rearrangement uses TRBV27 and TRBJ2-1; D unclear. Germline CDR1 MNHEY, CDR2 SMNVEV (reference sequence). V was pared by 7 bases and J by 4 bases, with 5 bases between. The CDR3 runs to 11 residues. Written as DNA, the CDR3 is TGTGCCAGCATCGGGTACAATGAGCAGTTCTTC. Amino acids: CASIGYNEQFF.

V gene TRBV18 combines with J gene TRBJ2-1; a possible D gene is TRBD1 (6 bases). Germline-derived CDR1 and CDR2 are KGHSH and LQKENI. V shed 3 bases and J shed 0 bases, with 9 bases lying between them. The CDR3 length is 15 residues. The CDR3 sequence: CASSPDRTSYNEQFF. The CDR3, as DNA: TGTGCCAGCTCACCGGACAGAACCTCCTACAATGAGCAGTTCTTC.

V and J are TRBV28 and TRBJ1-1, with D perhaps matching TRBD1 (6 bases). The germline CDR1 and CDR2 sequences are MDHEN and SYDVKM. The CDR3 loop spans 16 amino acids. Trimming removed 7 bases from V and 1 base from J, with 19 bases in between. As DNA, the CDR3 is TGTGCCAGCACTTTGCCGGGGGGGGGCCGGAACACTGAAGCTTTCTTT. Residues: CASTLPGGGRNTEAFF. Drawing the rest from reference TRBV28 and TRBJ1-1, the complete variable domain is DVKVTQSSRYLVKRTGEKVFLECVQDMDHENMFWYRQDPGLGLRLIYFSYDVKMKEKGDIPEGYSVSREKKERFSLILESASTNQTSMYLCASTLPGGGRNTEAFFGQGTRLTVV.

This rearrangement joins TRBV19 to TRBJ1-5; D is unclear. The CDR3 runs to 17 residues. The V end was cut by 5 bases, the J end by 0 bases, with 17 bases between. In germline, CDR1 is LNHDA, CDR2 SQIVND (reference sequence). DNA of the CDR3: TGTGCCAGTAGTTGGATGGGTGTTTCAGTTAGCAATCAGCCCCAGCATTTT. Protein: CASSWMGVSVSNQPQHF. The full variable domain, its missing parts supplied by reference TRBV19 and TRBJ1-5, is DGGITQSPKYLFRKEGQNVTLSCEQNLNHDAMYWYRQDPGQGLRLIYYSQIVNDFQKGDIAEGYSVSREKKESFPLTVTSAQKNPTAFYLCASSWMGVSVSNQPQHFGDGTRLSIL.

The chain combines TRBV5-1 with TRBJ2-7, with D tentatively TRBD1 (6 bases). Trimming cost V 5 bases and J 0 bases, with 15 bases left between them. The CDR3 runs to 15 residues. Germline V gene data show CDR1 as SGHRS and CDR2 as YFSETQ. The DNA for the CDR3 is TGCGCCAGCAGTCCCCGCCGGGACAACTCCTACGAGCAGTACTTC. Its translation: CASSPRRDNSYEQYF.

J is TRBJ1-5 and V is TRBV11-1; 8 nucleotides align to TRBD1. CDR3 length: 13 residues. In germline, CDR1 is SGHAT, CDR2 FQDESV (reference sequence). The ends lost 6 bases at V and 6 bases at J; junction bases unmatched: 4. CDR3 sequence: CASSSDRAQPQHF. The CDR3 nucleotides are TGTGCCAGCAGTTCGGACAGGGCTCAGCCCCAGCATTTT.

The chain carries TRBV5-1 and TRBJ2-3, with TRBD2 as a possible D gene (5 bases). CDR1 is SGHRS and CDR2 is YFSETQ in the germline V gene. This CDR3 comprises 15 residues. V was cut by 0 bases and J by 2 bases, with 10 bases left in between. Written as DNA, the CDR3 is TGCGCCAGCAGCTTGGTTAGCGCTACCACAGATACGCAGTATTTT. Its protein product is CASSLVSATTDTQYF.

J is TRBJ1-1 and V is TRBV28, with no clear D. Germline-derived CDR1 and CDR2 are MDHEN and SYDVKM. The CDR3 extends over 15 amino acids. Trimming removed 2 bases at V and 3 bases at J, with 13 bases between. Here the CDR3 reads CASSLEPAWDTEAFF. The CDR3 region has the DNA TGTGCCAGCAGTTTAGAGCCAGCCTGGGACACTGAAGCTTTCTTT.

The chain joins TRBV19 to TRBJ1-2; TRBD1 matches at 7 bases. The CDR3 sequence is 13 residues long. Germline-derived CDR1 and CDR2 are LNHDA and SQIVND (reference sequence). The V and J ends lost 8 bases and 2 bases, in that order; junction bases with no gene match: 5. Here the CDR3 reads CASSDRINYGYTF. The DNA for the CDR3 is TGTGCCAGTTCGGACAGGATAAACTATGGCTACACCTTC.

V and J are TRBV5-5 and TRBJ2-7; the D gene could be TRBD1 or TRBD2 (5 bases each). V lost 5 bases to trimming and J lost 0 bases, with 18 bases between them. The germline V gene has CDR1 SGHKS and CDR2 YYEKEE (reference sequence). The CDR3 is 16 residues long. CDR3 loop: CASSRSGTVSSYEQYF. The CDR3 DNA follows: TGTGCCAGCAGTCGATCCGGGACGGTGAGCTCCTACGAGCAGTACTTC. The whole variable domain, remainder taken from reference TRBV5-5 and TRBJ2-7, is DAGVTQSPTHLIKTRGQQVTLRCSPISGHKSVSWYQQVLGQGPQFIFQYYEKEERGRGNFPDRFSARQFPNYSSELNVNALLLGDSALYLCASSRSGTVSSYEQYFGPGTRLTVT.

V is TRBV7-9 and J is TRBJ2-5, with D possibly TRBD2 on 5 matching bases. CDR1 and CDR2 (germline): SEHNR, FQNEAQ (reference sequence). The CDR3 covers 18 residues. V lost 8 bases and J lost 2, with 27 bases in between. This CDR3 reads CASEIERPGFSVQETQYF. The CDR3 coding sequence is TGTGCCAGCGAAATTGAGAGACCTGGGTTTAGCGTACAAGAGACCCAGTACTTC.

On this clone itself: One end of the junction varies from germline; a read error may be responsible. The chain employs TRBV29-1 and TRBJ2-4; a possible D gene is TRBD1 (7 bases). The CDR3 runs to 11 residues. From germline, CDR1 is SQVTM and CDR2 ANQGSEA. The chain's CDR3 is CSVEIETGRHF. The CDR3 nucleotides read TGCAGCGTTGAAATAGAGACAGGGAGGCACTTC.

The CDR3 nucleotides read TGTGCCAGCAGTTTGCTAGCGGGAGATCCCGAGCAGTACTTC. This encodes CASSLLAGDPEQYF. This sequence joins TRBV28 and TRBJ2-7, with 10 bases that match TRBD2. Trimming removed 3 bases from V and 6 bases from J; junction bases left unmatched: 5. Looked up from germline, CDR1 is MDHEN and CDR2 is SYDVKM. This CDR3 contains 14 residues.

The chain combines TRBV7-9 with TRBJ1-1; no definite D call. Trimming removed 8 bases from V and 4 bases from J, with 8 bases in between. The CDR3 sequence is 11 residues long. CDR1 is SEHNR, CDR2 FQNEAQ, per germline (reference sequence). The CDR3 sequence: CASGRSTEAFF. In nucleotides, the CDR3 is TGTGCCAGCGGTAGGAGCACTGAAGCTTTCTTT.

The table lists this clone with a count of one. The chain joins TRBV11-1 to TRBJ2-5; TRBD2 agrees at 7 bases. The germline CDR1 and CDR2 sequences are SGHAT and FQDESV (reference sequence). After removal of 2 bases from V and 0 bases from J, the junction contained 0 bases not matched to a gene. The CDR3 is 14 amino acids. The CDR3 region is CASSLLADQETQYF. The CDR3, as DNA: TGTGCCAGCAGCTTACTAGCGGACCAAGAGACCCAGTACTTC.

V usage is TRBV7-8 and J usage is TRBJ2-7, with D possibly called TRBD1 or TRBD2 (5 bases each). The V gene lost 0 bases and the J gene lost 3 bases, with 12 bases spanning the gap. The CDR3 is made up of 15 amino acids. Per germline, CDR1 SGHVS and CDR2 FQNEAQ. The CDR3 region is CASSLAGRLIYEQYF. The CDR3 bases are TGTGCCAGCAGCTTAGCGGGACGGCTCATCTACGAGCAGTACTTC.

The DNA for the CDR3 is TGTGCCATCAGTGAACGAATAAACACTGAAGCTTTCTTT. It encodes CAISERINTEAFF. The rearrangement links TRBV10-3 to TRBJ1-1, with D unresolved. Trimming left V 3 bases short and J 2 bases short, with 7 bases between. Germline-derived CDR1 and CDR2 are ENHRY and SYGVKD. The CDR3 covers 13 residues.

The chain carries TRBV19 and TRBJ1-5; D gene ambiguous. The CDR3 sequence is 15 residues long. In germline, CDR1 is LNHDA, CDR2 SQIVND (reference sequence). V gave up 3 bases and J gave up 0 bases, with 9 bases separating them. The DNA for the CDR3 is TGTGCCAGTAGTATCTTCACGATTAGCAATCAGCCCCAGCATTTT. It yields the protein CASSIFTISNQPQHF.

J is TRBJ1-4 and V is TRBV27; TRBD1 might be the D (5 bases). Germline V gene data show CDR1 as MNHEY and CDR2 as SMNVEV (reference sequence). The CDR3 is 13 residues long. V lost 7 bases and J lost 8, with 14 bases in between. CDR3 amino acids: CASTPSGGEKLFF. In DNA form, the CDR3 reads TGTGCCAGCACCCCGAGCGGGGGGGAAAAACTGTTTTTT.

The V and J genes are TRBV18 and TRBJ2-1; TRBD2 aligns across 7 bases. This CDR3 has 17 amino acids. Trimming cost V 3 bases and J 0 bases; bases outside gene matches: 8. Germline loops: CDR1 KGHSH, CDR2 LQKENI. The CDR3, as DNA: TGTGCCAGCTCACCCTTAGCGGGTTACAGCTCCTACAATGAGCAGTTCTTC. This translates into CASSPLAGYSSYNEQFF.

The J gene is TRBJ1-5, the V gene TRBV23-1; D is undetermined. TRBV23-1 is treated as an ORF (open reading frame) with a function not yet certain. The CDR3 loop spans 13 amino acids. V shed 3 bases and J shed 2 bases, with 5 bases lying between them. CDR3 amino acids: CASSHSCNQPQHF. CDR3 nucleotides: TGCGCCAGCAGTCACAGCTGCAATCAGCCCCAGCATTTT.

V is TRBV5-8 and J is TRBJ2-7, with TRBD1 matching 7 bases. J gave up 0 bases and V 0 bases, and 6 bases lay outside the gene matches. The CDR3 is 16 residues long. Germline-derived CDR1 and CDR2 are SGHTS and YDEGEE. CDR3 residues: CASSLAGDSFSYEQYF. The CDR3, as DNA: TGTGCCAGCAGCTTGGCCGGGGACAGCTTCTCCTACGAGCAGTACTTC.

This sequence joins TRBV28 and TRBJ2-1; 8 nucleotides align to TRBD1. With 4 bases clipped from V and 2 bases from J, the junction kept 7 bases outside the gene matches. This CDR3 comprises 16 residues. Germline CDR1 and CDR2: MDHEN and SYDVKM. The CDR3 loop reads CASSSQQGVTYNEQFF. CDR3 sequence (DNA): TGTGCCAGCAGTTCCCAACAGGGGGTGACCTACAATGAGCAGTTCTTC.

The chain is built from TRBV15 and TRBJ2-5; 7 bases agree with TRBD2. With V trimmed by 1 base and J by 5 bases, 10 bases remained unmatched. The CDR3 totals 16 residues. The germline CDR1 and CDR2 sequences are LNHNV and YYDKDF (reference sequence). The DNA for the CDR3 is TGTGCCACCAGCAGAGCGGGGGAGGGGCTTAGGGAGACCCAGTACTTC. Protein: CATSRAGEGLRETQYF.

V and J are TRBV11-3 and TRBJ2-3; D possibly matches TRBD1 or TRBD2 (6 bases each). Germline loops: CDR1 SGHNT, CDR2 YENEEA. Between the trimmed V and J ends, which lost 5 bases and 1 base, there was a span of 13 bases. This CDR3 comprises 15 residues. CDR3 nucleotide sequence: TGTGCCAGCAGCCCAGGGGCTAGCGGCACAGATACGCAGTATTTT. Its protein product is CASSPGASGTDTQYF.

The chain employs TRBV4-1 and TRBJ2-2; the D is unclear. V dropped 4 bases and J dropped 4 bases, with 7 bases sitting between them. The CDR3 is 13 amino acids. Germline loops: CDR1 MGHRA, CDR2 YSYEKL. CDR3 coding DNA: TGCGCCAGCAGCCCCCGGATCACCGGGGAGCTGTTTTTT. Translating it yields CASSPRITGELFF.

The chain employs TRBV27 and TRBJ2-1, with D perhaps matching TRBD1 (6 bases). V lost 0 bases to trimming and J lost 3 bases, with 6 bases between them. This CDR3 is 14 amino acids long. Germline V gene data show CDR1 as MNHEY and CDR2 as SMNVEV (reference sequence). For the CDR3, the DNA is TGTGCCAGCAGTTTATCGGGACACTACAATGAGCAGTTCTTC. Translation: CASSLSGHYNEQFF.